The clone carrying this T cell receptor (beta chain) was detected only a few times. Its antigen is still unknown. The data were taken from a study of identical twins. Overall study findings and caveats: Twins' excess sharing was less marked for out-of-frame beta sequences. Conclusions leaned on cross-sectional statistical analysis and did not track the same donors over time.

Using its own MiXCR run on the 5' RACE reads, TCRdb lists one record per CDR3 protein. This table holds some 200,000 distinct CDR3 sequences, 6.5% to 8.5% found once. There are 14 residues in the CDR3. The germline V gene encodes CDR1 MDHEN and CDR2 SYDVKM. Deletions cut 7 bases from V and 1 base from J, with 11 bases between. These same records also appear under a second study, on yellow fever vaccine responses in identical twins.

The rearrangement links TRBV28 to TRBJ2-1; D gene unclear. Sequencing was carried out using memory (CD45RO+) T cells sorted from blood. This clonotype was obtained from a woman aged 18-29 years in good health. The CDR3 bases are TGTGCCAGCATACCTGGGCCGTCCTACAATGAGCAGTTCTTC. It codes for CASIPGPSYNEQFF.